Following are 32 T cell receptor beta chains from one sample sequenced in a study of T cell changes during pregnancy in multiple sclerosis. Sequenced by immunoSEQ multiplex PCR; TCRdb stores in-frame clones only, minus some. The sample has tens of thousands of clones, under 95% seen once. The sample consisted of peripheral blood, taken before pregnancy. These receptors came from a female donor with multiple sclerosis, enrolled in a pregnancy study.

The rearrangement links TRBV10-3 to TRBJ2-3; D not resolved. V was cut by 7 bases and J by 0 bases, with 8 bases left in between. Germline CDR1 ENHRY, CDR2 SYGVKD. The CDR3 length is 13 residues. The CDR3 coding sequence is TGTGCCATCAAAGCGTCTAGCACAGATACGCAGTATTTT. This gives the protein CAIKASSTDTQYF.

V and J are TRBV30 and TRBJ1-4; D is uncertain. In germline, CDR1 is GTSNPN, CDR2 SVGIG (reference sequence). V lost 2 bases and J 7 bases, leaving 8 bases between the germline ends. The CDR3 loop spans 12 amino acids. CDR3: CAWSRGPEKLFF. The CDR3 nucleotides read TGTGCCTGGAGTCGTGGCCCTGAAAAACTGTTTTTT. Looking up the rest from reference TRBV30 and TRBJ1-4 gives the full variable domain: SQTIHQWPATLVQPVGSPLSLECTVEGTSNPNLYWYRQAAGRGLQLLFYSVGIGQISSEVPQNLSASRPQDRQFILSSKKLLLSDSGFYLCAWSRGPEKLFFGSGTQLSVL.

The chain couples TRBV28 to TRBJ2-5, with a possible D match to TRBD2 (5 bases). V lost 5 bases and J 2 bases, leaving 12 bases between the germline ends. The CDR3 is made up of 14 amino acids. Germline CDR1 is MDHEN and CDR2 is SYDVKM. CDR3 sequence reads: CASSPRSGQETQYF. Here the CDR3 DNA reads TGTGCCAGCAGTCCCCGCTCGGGACAAGAGACCCAGTACTTC.

V and J are TRBV27 and TRBJ2-6; D is unresolved. This CDR3 has 16 amino acids. V was shortened by 2 bases and J by 0 bases, with 8 bases between the two germline ends. CDR1 is MNHEY and CDR2 is SMNVEV in the germline V gene (reference sequence). The CDR3 here is CASSLSPSSGANVLTF. CDR3 in DNA: TGTGCCAGCAGTTTAAGCCCGAGCTCTGGGGCCAACGTCCTGACTTTC.

CDR3 sequence (DNA): TGTGCCAGCAGTTACTCGAGGGTCGGGGTGGGTGAGCAGTTCTTC. As protein: CASSYSRVGVGEQFF. This chain joins TRBV6-6 and TRBJ2-1; D perhaps matches TRBD2 (5 bases). The CDR3 covers 15 residues. V was shortened by 0 bases and J by 9 bases, with 15 bases between the two germline ends. Germline CDR1 reads MNHNY; CDR2 reads SVGAGI (reference sequence).

The rearrangement links TRBV7-3 to TRBJ2-2; 8 nucleotides agree with TRBD2. The CDR3 loop spans 15 amino acids. CDR1 and CDR2 from the germline V gene are SGHTA and FQGTGA. J gave up 8 bases and V 5 bases, and 10 bases lay outside the gene matches. CDR3 protein: CASSLQAGVAGELFF. As DNA, the CDR3 is TGTGCCAGCAGCCTCCAAGCGGGAGTGGCGGGGGAGCTGTTTTTT.

This clone was recorded only once. The chain combines TRBV14 with TRBJ2-6; 9 bases align to TRBD1. This CDR3 comprises 16 residues. Losses at the gene ends were 6 bases for V and 4 bases for J; bases not matched to a gene: 7. Germline assignment: CDR1 SGHDN and CDR2 FVKESK. The CDR3 DNA follows: TGTGCCAGCAGAGAAAACAGGGGGCCCGGGGCCAACGTCCTGACTTTC. Encoded protein: CASRENRGPGANVLTF.

This rearrangement joins TRBV15 to TRBJ1-3; D ambiguous. Trimming stripped 1 base from V and 0 bases from J, with 7 bases between. The CDR3 length is 15 residues. Per the germline V gene, CDR1 is LNHNV and CDR2 is YYDKDF (reference sequence). The CDR3 sequence is CATSRAWLSGNTIYF. As DNA, the CDR3 is TGTGCCACCAGCAGAGCCTGGCTCTCTGGAAACACCATATATTTT. The full variable domain, in which reference TRBV15 and TRBJ1-3 provide the parts outside the CDR3, is DAMVIQNPRYQVTQFGKPVTLSCSQTLNHNVMYWYQQKSSQAPKLLFHYYDKDFNNEADTPDNFQSRRPNTSFCFLDIRSPGLGDTAMYLCATSRAWLSGNTIYFGEGSWLTVV.

V usage is TRBV23-1 and J usage is TRBJ1-1; weak D call: TRBD1 (5 bases). TRBV23-1 is given ORF status, its function remaining uncertain. The length of the CDR3 is 17 residues. The ends were cut back, 2 bases at V and 2 bases at J, with 18 bases in the middle. CDR3 sequence reads: CASSQDSHERANTEAFF. CDR3 DNA: TGCGCCAGCAGTCAAGACAGCCACGAACGAGCCAACACTGAAGCTTTCTTT.

The chain employs TRBV7-3 and TRBJ2-2, with D hard to call. Looked up from germline, CDR1 is SGHTA and CDR2 is FQGTGA. CDR3 size: 15 residues. The V gene lost 5 bases and the J gene lost 0 bases, with 10 bases spanning the gap. The CDR3, as DNA: TGTGCCAGCAGCCTTCTTACTGCGAACACCGGGGAGCTGTTTTTT. It codes for CASSLLTANTGELFF.

V gene TRBV27 combines with J gene TRBJ2-2; the D is unclear. V was clipped by 0 bases and J by 7 bases, with 12 bases between them. The germline gives CDR1 MNHEY, CDR2 SMNVEV (reference sequence). The CDR3 loop spans 15 amino acids. The DNA of the CDR3 is TGTGCCAGCAGTTTATCGCGTCGACAAGACGGGGAGCTGTTTTTT. Translated, it gives CASSLSRRQDGELFF.

V and J are TRBV7-2 and TRBJ2-1, with D maybe TRBD2 (6 bases). This CDR3 is built from 14 residues. V lost 0 bases and J 4 bases, leaving 7 bases between the germline ends. Germline CDR1 reads SGHTA; CDR2 reads FQGNSA. CDR3: CASSLAGGYNEQFF. The CDR3 DNA sequence: TGTGCCAGCAGCTTAGCGGGGGGATACAATGAGCAGTTCTTC.

This sequence joins TRBV19 and TRBJ2-5; no reliable D call. The V end lost 5 bases, the J end lost 0 bases, and 10 bases lay between the germline ends. The CDR3 extends over 14 amino acids. Germline V gene lookup returns CDR1 LNHDA and CDR2 SQIVND (reference sequence). The CDR3 sequence is CASSQFQDQETQYF. In DNA, the CDR3 is TGTGCCAGTAGTCAGTTTCAGGACCAAGAGACCCAGTACTTC. Full variable domain (outside the CDR3, taken from reference TRBV19 and TRBJ2-5): DGGITQSPKYLFRKEGQNVTLSCEQNLNHDAMYWYRQDPGQGLRLIYYSQIVNDFQKGDIAEGYSVSREKKESFPLTVTSAQKNPTAFYLCASSQFQDQETQYFGPGTRLLVL.

The J gene is TRBJ1-1, the V gene TRBV6-5, with D possibly being TRBD1 (6 bases). Germline assignment: CDR1 MNHEY and CDR2 SVGAGI. This CDR3 has 15 amino acids. The ends were cut back, 1 base at V and 0 bases at J, with 9 bases in the middle. The CDR3 DNA is TGTGCCAGCAGTTACTTCGACAGGCTGAACACTGAAGCTTTCTTT. Residues: CASSYFDRLNTEAFF.

The V and J genes are TRBV25-1 and TRBJ2-4; possible D gene TRBD2, 5 bases. Trimming took off 1 base at V and 6 bases at J, with 10 bases between the two ends. The CDR3 extends over 14 amino acids. CDR1 MGHDK and CDR2 SYGVNS come from the germline V gene. CDR3 DNA: TGTGCCAGCAGTGAATCTGATGGACTAAACATTCAGTACTTC. It is translated as CASSESDGLNIQYF.

The chain couples TRBV7-8 to TRBJ2-5, with 9 bases that match TRBD2. The germline V gene encodes CDR1 SGHVS and CDR2 FQNEAQ. The J segment lost 4 bases and the V segment lost 1 base, leaving 13 bases of the junction unmatched. This CDR3 is 18 amino acids long. The CDR3 loop reads CASSLVPGSGSRGETQYF. The CDR3 DNA reads as TGTGCCAGCAGCTTAGTACCGGGTAGCGGGAGTAGAGGAGAGACCCAGTACTTC.

V is TRBV9 and J is TRBJ2-5; 7 nucleotides match TRBD2. Per the germline V gene, CDR1 is SGDLS and CDR2 is YYNGEE. J lost 3 bases, V lost 3 bases, and 2 bases had no gene match. The length of the CDR3 is 13 residues. CDR3 coding DNA: TGTGCCAGCAGCGATGGGACTAAAGAGACCCAGTACTTC. Translating it yields CASSDGTKETQYF.

The CDR3 DNA reads TGCAGCGTCCGGACTAGTTATTACGAGCAGTACTTC. This encodes CSVRTSYYEQYF. The rearrangement links TRBV29-1 to TRBJ2-7; 7 bases match TRBD2. Germline V gives CDR1 SQVTM, CDR2 ANQGSEA. This CDR3 has 12 residues. With V trimmed by 6 bases and J by 4 bases, 6 bases remained unmatched.

The genes are TRBV5-6 and TRBJ1-1; D is possibly TRBD1 (5 bases). The CDR3 covers 13 residues. Germline CDR1 and CDR2: SGHDT and YYEEEE. V lost 5 bases to trimming and J lost 7 bases, with 15 bases between them. The CDR3 coding sequence is TGTGCCAGCAGTCCACATGGGGCCCTTGAAGCTTTCTTT. As protein: CASSPHGALEAFF.

This clone was observed a single time. V is TRBV7-6 and J is TRBJ1-2; D unresolved. The germline CDR1 and CDR2 sequences are SGHVS and FNYEAQ. V was clipped by 5 bases and J by 10 bases, with 20 bases between them. The CDR3 runs to 14 residues. The CDR3 loop reads CASSPGAPFNFYTF. The DNA of the CDR3 is TGTGCCAGCAGCCCAGGCGCCCCCTTCAATTTCTACACCTTC. The entire variable domain, with the rest obtained from reference TRBV7-6 and TRBJ1-2, is as follows: GAGVSQSPRYKVTKRGQDVALRCDPISGHVSLYWYRQALGQGPEFLTYFNYEAQQDKSGLPNDRFSAERPEGSISTLTIQRTEQRDSAMYRCASSPGAPFNFYTFGSGTRLTVV.

The chain recombines TRBV4-2 with TRBJ2-7; 12 bases are shared with TRBD2. CDR1 LGHNA and CDR2 YNFKEQ come from the germline V gene. The CDR3 loop spans 15 amino acids. Trimming removed 1 base from V and 4 bases from J; junction bases left unmatched: 2. The CDR3 nucleotides are TGTGCCAGCAGCCAAGTCGGGACTAGCGGGTACGAGCAGTACTTC. Amino acid sequence: CASSQVGTSGYEQYF.

This clone was observed a few times. The chain joins TRBV14 to TRBJ2-1, with D possibly TRBD1 on 5 matching bases. V was clipped by 3 bases and J by 0 bases, with 9 bases between them. CDR1 SGHDN and CDR2 FVKESK come from the germline V gene. This CDR3 has 15 amino acids. CDR3 nucleotide sequence: TGTGCCAGCAGCCAGCAGGGTAGCTCCTACAATGAGCAGTTCTTC. Its protein product is CASSQQGSSYNEQFF.

The chain recombines TRBV7-8 with TRBJ2-1; 16 nucleotides align to TRBD2. Germline CDR1 is SGHVS and CDR2 is FQNEAQ. The length of the CDR3 is 16 residues. J was trimmed by 7 bases and V by 3 bases; bases with no gene match: 3. The CDR3 DNA reads as TGTGCCAGCAGCTTGGGACTAGCGGGAGGGGGGAATGAGCAGTTCTTC. Amino acids: CASSLGLAGGGNEQFF. The complete variable domain, with remaining parts taken from reference TRBV7-8 and TRBJ2-1, reads GAGVSQSPRYKVAKRGQDVALRCDPISGHVSLFWYQQALGQGPEFLTYFQNEAQLDKSGLPSDRFFAERPEGSVSTLKIQRTQQEDSAVYLCASSLGLAGGGNEQFFGPGTRLTVL.

This chain joins TRBV9 and TRBJ2-7; maybe TRBD2 (5 bases). Per the germline V gene, CDR1 is SGDLS and CDR2 is YYNGEE. This CDR3 contains 15 residues. V was pared by 0 bases and J by 1 base, with 11 bases between. CDR3 sequence reads: CASSVGGSGSYEQYF. CDR3 sequence (DNA): TGTGCCAGCAGCGTAGGCGGGTCTGGATCCTACGAGCAGTACTTC.

V usage is TRBV9 and J usage is TRBJ2-2; 10 nucleotides line up with TRBD2. The length of the CDR3 is 20 residues. The ends lost 0 bases at V and 1 base at J; junction bases unmatched: 12. Looked up from germline, CDR1 is SGDLS and CDR2 is YYNGEE. The CDR3 coding sequence is TGTGCCAGCAGCGTAGAGTTGGGTTTACTAGCGGGAATGAACACCGGGGAGCTGTTTTTT. Protein product: CASSVELGLLAGMNTGELFF.

The V and J genes are TRBV7-3 and TRBJ2-1, with 9 nucleotides matching TRBD1. V gave up 0 bases and J gave up 7 bases; unmatched junction bases: 4. CDR1 is SGHTA and CDR2 is FQGTGA in the germline V gene. This CDR3 has 15 amino acids. CDR3 in DNA: TGTGCCAGCAGCTTAACGAGACAGGGGGGAAATGAGCAGTTCTTC. Its translation is CASSLTRQGGNEQFF.

The V call is TRBV4-2, the J call TRBJ2-5; D unresolved. This CDR3 has 12 residues. Germline lookup yields CDR1 LGHNA and CDR2 YNFKEQ. The ends were cut back, 0 bases at V and 10 bases at J, with 9 bases in the middle. CDR3 in amino acids: CASSQERLGQYF. CDR3 bases: TGTGCCAGCAGCCAAGAAAGACTGGGCCAGTACTTC.

V usage is TRBV28 and J usage is TRBJ1-5; TRBD1 matches at 7 bases. In germline, CDR1 is MDHEN, CDR2 SYDVKM. J lost 4 bases, V lost 0 bases, and 6 bases had no gene match. The CDR3 covers 16 residues. CDR3 DNA: TGTGCCAGCAGTTTATGGGGTGGGGACAGAAATCAGCCCCAGCATTTT. This codes for CASSLWGGDRNQPQHF.

The chain uses TRBV5-6 and TRBJ1-2, with TRBD1 matching over 9 bases. The CDR3 length is 15 residues. V shed 0 bases and J 4 bases; nucleotides not matched to a gene: 4. The V gene's germline CDR1 is SGHDT and CDR2 YYEEEE. The CDR3 sequence: CASSLGATGGYGYTF. CDR3 DNA: TGTGCCAGCAGCTTGGGCGCGACAGGGGGCTATGGCTACACCTTC.

The chain combines TRBV5-1 with TRBJ1-5, with 11 bases aligning to TRBD1. J lost 13 bases, V lost 4 bases, and 10 bases had no gene match. The length of the CDR3 is 14 residues. Looked up from germline, CDR1 is SGHRS and CDR2 is YFSETQ. DNA for the CDR3: TGCGCCAGCAGCCCCGGGACAGGGGGGTCCCCTCAGCATTTT. This translates into CASSPGTGGSPQHF.

The chain uses TRBV11-3 and TRBJ1-1; D ambiguous. Trimming left V 5 bases short and J 3 bases short, with 10 bases between. CDR3 size: 13 residues. CDR1 is SGHNT and CDR2 is YENEEA in the germline V gene. CDR3 sequence (DNA): TGTGCCAGCAGCCATAATGAGGACACTGAAGCTTTCTTT. Translated, it gives CASSHNEDTEAFF.

The gene calls are TRBV7-9 and TRBJ2-7; D perhaps matches TRBD2 (6 bases). The CDR3 has 14 amino acids. Trimming took 4 bases from V and 0 from J, leaving 10 bases between them. CDR1 is SEHNR and CDR2 is FQNEAQ in the germline V gene (reference sequence). The CDR3 region has the DNA TGTGCCAGCAGCTCTGCGGGAAACTCCTACGAGCAGTACTTC. It translates to CASSSAGNSYEQYF.